This T cell receptor (beta chain) was recorded in a study of blood T cell repertoires in COVID-19. The data were produced by immunoSEQ multiplex PCR, yet TCRdb's version contains in-frame clones alone and is incomplete. The data contain 300,000 or so clones, 85% to 90% of them singletons. V was shortened by 2 bases and J by 3 bases, with 11 bases between the two germline ends. CDR3 size: 14 residues. Germline lookup yields CDR1 SGHRS and CDR2 YFSETQ. The receptor comes from a woman aged 40 to 55 with acute or convalescent COVID-19. Material: peripheral blood. The genes are TRBV5-1 and TRBJ1-1, with TRBD1 as a possible D gene (6 bases). The CDR3 reads CASSLQGDYTEAFF. CDR3 sequence (DNA): TGCGCCAGCAGCTTACAGGGAGACTACACTGAAGCTTTCTTT. Full variable domain (outside the CDR3, taken from reference TRBV5-1 and TRBJ1-1): KAGVTQTPRYLIKTRGQQVTLSCSPISGHRSVSWYQQTPGQGLQFLFEYFSETQRNKGNFPGRFSGRQFSNSRSEMNVSTLELGDSALYLCASSLQGDYTEAFFGQGTRLTVV.